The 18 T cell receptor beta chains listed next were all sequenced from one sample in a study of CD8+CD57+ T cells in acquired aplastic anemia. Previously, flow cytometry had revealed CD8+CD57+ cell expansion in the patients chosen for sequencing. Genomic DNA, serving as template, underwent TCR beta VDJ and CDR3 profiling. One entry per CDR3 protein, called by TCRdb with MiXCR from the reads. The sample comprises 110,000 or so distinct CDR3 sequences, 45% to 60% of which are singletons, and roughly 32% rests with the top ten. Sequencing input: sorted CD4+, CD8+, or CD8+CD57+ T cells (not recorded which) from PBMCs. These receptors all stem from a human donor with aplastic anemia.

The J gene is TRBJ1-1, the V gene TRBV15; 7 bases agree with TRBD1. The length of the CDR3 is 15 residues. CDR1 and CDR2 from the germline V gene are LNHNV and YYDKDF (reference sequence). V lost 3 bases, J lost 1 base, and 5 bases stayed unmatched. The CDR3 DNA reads TGTGCCACCAGCAGTCCGAGGGGGCGGAACACTGAAGCTTTCTTT. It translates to CATSSPRGRNTEAFF.

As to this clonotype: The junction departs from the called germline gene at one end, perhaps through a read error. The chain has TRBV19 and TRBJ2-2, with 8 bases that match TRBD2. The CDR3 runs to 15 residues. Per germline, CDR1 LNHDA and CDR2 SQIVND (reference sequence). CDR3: CASGTRGASTGELFF. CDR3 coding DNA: TGTGCCAGTGGGACGCGGGGGGCCAGCACCGGGGAGTTGTTTTTT.

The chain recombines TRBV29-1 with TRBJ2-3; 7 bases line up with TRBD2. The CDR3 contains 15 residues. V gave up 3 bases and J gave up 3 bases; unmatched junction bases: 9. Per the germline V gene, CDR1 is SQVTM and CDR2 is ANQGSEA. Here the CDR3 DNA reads TGCAGCGTTGATAAGGGCGGGGGAGTTACAGATACGCAGTATTTT. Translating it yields CSVDKGGGVTDTQYF.

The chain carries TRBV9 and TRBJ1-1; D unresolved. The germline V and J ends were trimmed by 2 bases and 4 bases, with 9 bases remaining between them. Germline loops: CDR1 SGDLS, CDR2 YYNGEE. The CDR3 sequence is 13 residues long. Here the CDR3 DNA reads TGTGCCAGCAGCGTCGTGGGGTCCACTGAAGCTTTCTTT. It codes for CASSVVGSTEAFF.

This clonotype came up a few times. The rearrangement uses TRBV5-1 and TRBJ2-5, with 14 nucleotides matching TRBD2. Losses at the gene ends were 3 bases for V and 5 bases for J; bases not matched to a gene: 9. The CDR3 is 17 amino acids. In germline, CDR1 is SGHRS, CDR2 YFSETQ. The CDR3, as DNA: TGCGCCAGCAGCTGGCGCGGGGGACTAGCGGGAGATGAGACCCAGTACTTC. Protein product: CASSWRGGLAGDETQYF.

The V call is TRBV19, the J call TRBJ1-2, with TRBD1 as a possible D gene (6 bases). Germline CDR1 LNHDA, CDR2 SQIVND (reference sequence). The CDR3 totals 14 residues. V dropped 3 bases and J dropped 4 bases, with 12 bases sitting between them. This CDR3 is CASSMVRDIYGYTF. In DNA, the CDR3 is TGTGCCAGTAGTATGGTGAGGGACATCTATGGCTACACCTTC.

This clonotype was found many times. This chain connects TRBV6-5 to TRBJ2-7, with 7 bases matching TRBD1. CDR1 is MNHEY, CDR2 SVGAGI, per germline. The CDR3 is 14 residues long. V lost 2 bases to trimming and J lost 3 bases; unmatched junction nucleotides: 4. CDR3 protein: CASSYGTVVYEQYF. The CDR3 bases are TGTGCCAGCAGTTACGGGACAGTGGTCTACGAGCAGTACTTC.

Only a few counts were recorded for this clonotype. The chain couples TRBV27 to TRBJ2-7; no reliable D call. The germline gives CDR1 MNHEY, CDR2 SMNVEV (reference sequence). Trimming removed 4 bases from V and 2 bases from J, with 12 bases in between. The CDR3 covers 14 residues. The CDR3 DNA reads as TGTGCCAGCAGTTCCCTACCCACAACCTACGAGCAGTACTTC. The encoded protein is CASSSLPTTYEQYF.

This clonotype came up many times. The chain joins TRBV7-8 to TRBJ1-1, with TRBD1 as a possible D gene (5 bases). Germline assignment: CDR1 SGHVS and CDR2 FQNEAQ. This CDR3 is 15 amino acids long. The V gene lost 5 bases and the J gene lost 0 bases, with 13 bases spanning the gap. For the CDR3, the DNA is TGTGCCAGCAGCCGCCTAGGGACCATGAACACTGAAGCTTTCTTT. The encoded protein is CASSRLGTMNTEAFF.

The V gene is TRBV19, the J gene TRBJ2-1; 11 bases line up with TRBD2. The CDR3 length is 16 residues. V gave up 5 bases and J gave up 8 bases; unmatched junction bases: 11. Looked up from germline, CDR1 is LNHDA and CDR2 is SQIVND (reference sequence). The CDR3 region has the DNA TGTGCCAGTAGTGCCCCATTAGCGGGGGGGCCCTATGAGCAGTTCTTC. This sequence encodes CASSAPLAGGPYEQFF.

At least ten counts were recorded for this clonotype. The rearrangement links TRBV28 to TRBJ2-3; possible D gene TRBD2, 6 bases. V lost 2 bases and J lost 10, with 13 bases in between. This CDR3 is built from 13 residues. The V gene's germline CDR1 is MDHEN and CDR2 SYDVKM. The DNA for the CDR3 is TGTGCCAGCAGTTTAACGACAGAGCGGGCGCAGTATTTT. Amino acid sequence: CASSLTTERAQYF.

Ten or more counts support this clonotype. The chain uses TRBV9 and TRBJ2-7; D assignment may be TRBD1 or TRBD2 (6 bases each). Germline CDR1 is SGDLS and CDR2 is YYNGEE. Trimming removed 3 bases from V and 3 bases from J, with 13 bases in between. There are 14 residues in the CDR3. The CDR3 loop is CASSEGGLNYEQYF. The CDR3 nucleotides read TGTGCCAGCAGCGAGGGGGGACTCAACTACGAGCAGTACTTC.

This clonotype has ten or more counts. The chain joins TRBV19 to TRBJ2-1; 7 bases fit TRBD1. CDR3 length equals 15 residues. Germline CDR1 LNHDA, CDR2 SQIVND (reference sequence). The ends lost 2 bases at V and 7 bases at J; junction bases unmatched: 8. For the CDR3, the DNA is TGTGCCAGTAGTATAATACAGGGGCGAGGGAATGAGCAGTTCTTC. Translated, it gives CASSIIQGRGNEQFF.

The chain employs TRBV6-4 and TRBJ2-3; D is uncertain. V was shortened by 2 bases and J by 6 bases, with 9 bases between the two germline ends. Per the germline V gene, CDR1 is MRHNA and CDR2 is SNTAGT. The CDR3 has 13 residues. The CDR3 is CASSDPRSDTQYF. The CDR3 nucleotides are TGTGCCAGCAGTGACCCCAGGTCGGATACGCAGTATTTT.

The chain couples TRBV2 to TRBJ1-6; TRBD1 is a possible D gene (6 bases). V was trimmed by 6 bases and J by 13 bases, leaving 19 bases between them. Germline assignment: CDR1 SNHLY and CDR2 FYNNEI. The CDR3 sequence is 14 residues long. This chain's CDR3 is CASRRQDVMSPLHF. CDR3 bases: TGTGCCAGCAGGCGACAGGATGTGATGTCGCCCCTCCACTTT.

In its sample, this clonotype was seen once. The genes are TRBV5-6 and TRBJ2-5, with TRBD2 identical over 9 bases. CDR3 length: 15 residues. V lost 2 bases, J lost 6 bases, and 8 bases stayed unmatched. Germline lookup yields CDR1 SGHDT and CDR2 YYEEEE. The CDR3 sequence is CASSLWAGGPKTQYF. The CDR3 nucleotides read TGTGCCAGCAGCTTATGGGCGGGGGGGCCCAAGACCCAGTACTTC.

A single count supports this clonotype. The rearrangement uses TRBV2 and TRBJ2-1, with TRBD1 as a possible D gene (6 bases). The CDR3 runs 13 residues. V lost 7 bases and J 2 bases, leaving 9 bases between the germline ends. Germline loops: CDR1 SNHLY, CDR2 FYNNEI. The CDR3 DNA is TGTGCCAGCATCGGACAGCCCTACAATGAGCAGTTCTTC. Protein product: CASIGQPYNEQFF.

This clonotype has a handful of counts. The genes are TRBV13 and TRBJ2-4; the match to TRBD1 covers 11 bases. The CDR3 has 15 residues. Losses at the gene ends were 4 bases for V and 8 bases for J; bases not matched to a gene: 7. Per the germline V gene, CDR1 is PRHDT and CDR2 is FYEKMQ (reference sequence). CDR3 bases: TGTGCCAGCAGCTCGTGGACAGGGGGCGTGCACATTCAGTACTTC. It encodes CASSSWTGGVHIQYF.